Following are 23 T cell receptor beta chains from one sample sequenced in a study of cytomegalovirus exposure and HLA in healthy donors (dated by TCRdb to the late 2010s). Library creation used the immunoSEQ multiplex PCR assay. A mixture of 60 forward primers for TCR Vbeta segments and 13 reverse primers for TCR Jbeta segments was used in the multiplex PCR. Held by TCRdb, this immuneACCESS table contains in-frame sequences only and omits some clones. Under half of the omission traces to an unresolved V gene where checked; the cause of the rest is unknown. Within this sample are under 200,000 clones, with over 65% of them counted one time only. Together, the top ten hold 1.8% of the sample. Sequencing input: PBMCs. All receptors come from a woman aged 25 to 39 in good health and CMV-seronegative.

This chain links TRBV6-1 with TRBJ2-7; D unclear. The V end was cut by 2 bases, the J end by 2 bases, with 13 bases between. CDR3 length equals 15 residues. Germline V gives CDR1 MNHNS, CDR2 SASEGT. Written as DNA, the CDR3 is TGTGCCAGCAGTGAACAGGCAGGTCGCACCTACGAGCAGTACTTC. Translated: CASSEQAGRTYEQYF.

The chain has TRBV5-5 and TRBJ1-1; TRBD1 is a possible D gene (5 bases). CDR1 SGHKS and CDR2 YYEKEE come from the germline V gene (reference sequence). V was shortened by 6 bases and J by 4 bases, with 13 bases between the two germline ends. The CDR3 is 13 amino acids. CDR3 amino acids: CASIAGGGTEAFF. The CDR3 coding sequence is TGTGCCAGCATTGCCGGGGGTGGCACTGAAGCTTTCTTT.

This clone showed up just a few times. At one of its ends the junction is not consistent with the germline gene, which may arise from a read error. The chain uses TRBV6-1 and TRBJ1-1; 9 bases are shared with TRBD1. The CDR3 length is 13 residues. In germline, CDR1 is MNHNS, CDR2 SASEGT. Written as DNA, the CDR3 is TGTGCCAGCAGTGAATTCCCGGACAGGGGATGGATCTTT. As protein: CASSEFPDRGWIF.

This sequence joins TRBV5-4 and TRBJ2-3, with a tentative D call TRBD2 (6 bases). Trimming took off 4 bases at V and 2 bases at J, with 14 bases between the two ends. CDR3 length: 15 residues. Germline assignment: CDR1 SGHNT and CDR2 YYREEE (reference sequence). CDR3 amino acids: CASSRRGGDTDTQYF. In DNA, the CDR3 is TGTGCCAGCAGCCGGAGGGGAGGCGACACAGATACGCAGTATTTT.

This rearrangement joins TRBV6-1 to TRBJ1-4; weak D call: TRBD1 (5 bases). Germline V CDR1 and CDR2: MNHNS, SASEGT. The CDR3 contains 14 residues. The V end lost 4 bases, the J end lost 8 bases, and 14 bases lay between the germline ends. CDR3 DNA: TGTGCCAGCAGTGTCGGGGGGGTAGGGGAAAAACTGTTTTTT. Translated: CASSVGGVGEKLFF.

This chain joins TRBV19 and TRBJ2-2, with 12 bases aligning to TRBD2. CDR3 size: 18 residues. From germline, CDR1 is LNHDA and CDR2 SQIVND (reference sequence). J was trimmed by 3 bases and V by 0 bases; bases with no gene match: 5. CDR3 sequence: CASSIDLTSGSYTGELFF. Written as DNA, the CDR3 is TGTGCCAGTAGTATAGATCTGACTAGCGGGAGTTACACCGGGGAGCTGTTTTTT.

The V gene is TRBV4-1, the J gene TRBJ2-2; TRBD2 agrees at 11 bases. V trimming: 4 bases; J trimming: 2 bases; junction bases outside the gene matches: 12. Per the germline V gene, CDR1 is MGHRA and CDR2 is YSYEKL. The CDR3 has 19 residues. CDR3 loop: CASSPLVLAGGFNTGELFF. In DNA form, the CDR3 reads TGCGCCAGCAGCCCCCTAGTCCTAGCGGGGGGCTTTAACACCGGGGAGCTGTTTTTT.

This chain's CDR3 is CASGWEANYEQYF. CDR3 nucleotide sequence: TGTGCCAGCGGGTGGGAGGCCAACTACGAGCAGTACTTC. The chain carries TRBV27 and TRBJ2-7; D is possibly TRBD2 (6 bases). CDR1 is MNHEY and CDR2 is SMNVEV in the germline V gene (reference sequence). V lost 8 bases and J lost 3, with 14 bases in between. The length of the CDR3 is 13 residues.

The chain carries TRBV5-1 and TRBJ1-1, with 7 bases matching TRBD1. The CDR3 is 15 residues long. From germline, CDR1 is SGHRS and CDR2 YFSETQ. Trimming took 3 bases from V and 0 from J; bases not matched to a gene: 5. CDR3 protein: CASSSKDRLNTEAFF. CDR3 DNA: TGCGCCAGCAGCTCGAAGGACAGGTTGAACACTGAAGCTTTCTTT.

This chain connects TRBV12-5 to TRBJ1-1, with D tentatively TRBD1 (6 bases). Germline V gene sequence: CDR1 LGHNT, CDR2 FRNRAP. This CDR3 has 14 amino acids. The V gene lost 5 bases and the J gene lost 1 base, with 11 bases spanning the gap. CDR3 sequence: CASGLDRSNTEAFF. The CDR3 bases are TGTGCTAGTGGTCTAGACAGGTCGAACACTGAAGCTTTCTTT.

The V and J genes are TRBV5-6 and TRBJ2-5; 7 bases line up with TRBD1. The J call may be incorrect, as the DNA end agrees better with TRBJ2-7. Germline assignment: CDR1 SGHDT and CDR2 YYEEEE. This CDR3 contains 17 residues. CDR3 nucleotides: TGTGCCAGCAGCTTGCCTTCGGGACAGACGATTTCCTACGAGCAGTACTTC. Translating it yields CASSLPSGQTISYEQYF.

CDR3 bases: TGCGCCAGCAGCTTTACGGGACTAGCGGGGCGTAATGAGCAGTTCTTC. Encoded protein: CASSFTGLAGRNEQFF. The gene calls are TRBV5-1 and TRBJ2-1, with 13 bases matching TRBD2. The CDR3 loop spans 16 amino acids. Trimming took 2 bases from V and 7 from J; bases not matched to a gene: 6. From germline, CDR1 is SGHRS and CDR2 YFSETQ.

Only a few counts were recorded for this clone. This chain connects TRBV30 to TRBJ1-4; the D is unclear. Germline values: CDR1 GTSNPN, CDR2 SVGIG (reference sequence). This CDR3 is built from 14 residues. The V and J ends lost 3 bases and 0 bases respectively, with 8 bases between them. The DNA of the CDR3 is TGTGCCTGGAGCTATGGAGCAACTAATGAAAAACTGTTTTTT. It translates to CAWSYGATNEKLFF. The full variable domain, completed using reference TRBV30 and TRBJ1-4, is SQTIHQWPATLVQPVGSPLSLECTVEGTSNPNLYWYRQAAGRGLQLLFYSVGIGQISSEVPQNLSASRPQDRQFILSSKKLLLSDSGFYLCAWSYGATNEKLFFGSGTQLSVL.

V usage is TRBV10-3 and J usage is TRBJ2-7; D call uncertain. The length of the CDR3 is 15 residues. Trimming removed 0 bases from V and 2 bases from J, with 11 bases in between. Looked up from germline, CDR1 is ENHRY and CDR2 is SYGVKD. The CDR3 region is CAISESWPSAYEQYF. For the CDR3, the DNA is TGTGCCATCAGTGAGTCGTGGCCCTCCGCCTACGAGCAGTACTTC.

As DNA, the CDR3 is TGTGCCAGCTCGCCTGGACAGGGCCGTCATCACGAGCAGTACTTC. Translation gives CASSPGQGRHHEQYF. V usage is TRBV18 and J usage is TRBJ2-5, with 8 bases that match TRBD1. The end of the DNA fits TRBJ2-7 better, so the J call may be wrong. CDR1 is KGHSH and CDR2 is LQKENI in the germline V gene. The CDR3 runs to 15 residues.

The chain couples TRBV4-2 to TRBJ1-2; D not certain. In germline, CDR1 is LGHNA, CDR2 YNFKEQ. Between the trimmed V and J ends, which lost 1 base and 4 bases, there was a span of 4 bases. This CDR3 region has 12 residues. The DNA for the CDR3 is TGTGCCAGCAGCCAAGGCGTCTATGGCTACACCTTC. Protein: CASSQGVYGYTF.

This clone was counted once. The rearrangement uses TRBV30 and TRBJ1-2; 12 bases map to TRBD1. V shed 4 bases, J shed 4 bases, and the junction held 10 bases outside the gene matches. The germline gives CDR1 GTSNPN, CDR2 SVGIG (reference sequence). The CDR3 is 16 residues long. As DNA, the CDR3 is TGTGCCTGGATTGTCCCCGGGACAGGGGGCGGCTATGGCTACACCTTC. This encodes CAWIVPGTGGGYGYTF. The whole variable domain, filled in from reference TRBV30 and TRBJ1-2, reads SQTIHQWPATLVQPVGSPLSLECTVEGTSNPNLYWYRQAAGRGLQLLFYSVGIGQISSEVPQNLSASRPQDRQFILSSKKLLLSDSGFYLCAWIVPGTGGGYGYTFGSGTRLTVV.

The chain combines TRBV13 with TRBJ2-6, with D hard to call. CDR3 length: 14 residues. Germline lookup yields CDR1 PRHDT and CDR2 FYEKMQ (reference sequence). V was pared by 3 bases and J by 0 bases, with 3 bases between. CDR3 sequence: CASSFISGANVLTF. The CDR3 nucleotides read TGTGCCAGCAGCTTTATCTCTGGGGCCAACGTCCTGACTTTC.

This CDR3 is CAWSLGRTYKDQYF. For the CDR3, the DNA is TGTGCCTGGAGTCTTGGCCGGACATATAAAGATCAGTACTTC. This chain links TRBV30 with TRBJ2-4; a possible D gene is TRBD1 (5 bases). The CDR3 is 14 residues long. Trimming took off 2 bases at V and 12 bases at J, with 20 bases between the two ends. Germline CDR1 and CDR2: GTSNPN and SVGIG (reference sequence).

This clone has just one count. CDR3 amino acids: CASSLAQQGYYGYTF. In nucleotides, the CDR3 is TGTGCCAGCAGCTTAGCCCAACAGGGTTACTATGGCTACACCTTC. The chain links TRBV7-2 to TRBJ1-2; tentatively, D is TRBD1 (6 bases). The V end was cut by 0 bases, the J end by 3 bases, with 11 bases between. The CDR3 runs 15 residues. Germline V gene sequence: CDR1 SGHTA, CDR2 FQGNSA.

The V call is TRBV2, the J call TRBJ2-7; D possibly corresponds to TRBD2 (5 bases). With 5 bases removed from V and 3 bases from J, the gap between germline ends came to 11 bases. This CDR3 spans 13 amino acids. The germline V gene encodes CDR1 SNHLY and CDR2 FYNNEI. The CDR3 DNA is TGTGCCAGCAGTTCAAACCGGGACTACGAGCAGTACTTC. Residues: CASSSNRDYEQYF.

This clone has just a few counts. The CDR3 DNA reads as TGTGCCAGCAGCCGCCAGGGGGCCCTGACCATGAACACTGAAGCTTTCTTT. Translating gives CASSRQGALTMNTEAFF. The J gene is TRBJ1-1, the V gene TRBV11-2; 8 bases map to TRBD1. Trimming cost V 5 bases and J 0 bases; bases outside gene matches: 11. This CDR3 contains 17 residues. The germline V gene encodes CDR1 SGHAT and CDR2 FQNNGV.

This clone qualifies as medium-sized. The rearrangement joins TRBV6-1 to TRBJ1-5, with 8 bases lining up with TRBD1. J gave up 6 bases and V 0 bases, and 4 bases lay outside the gene matches. From germline, CDR1 is MNHNS and CDR2 SASEGT. The CDR3 spans 15 residues. For the CDR3, the DNA is TGTGCCAGCAGTGAAGCCACAGGGGGGAGTCAGCCCCAGCATTTT. Translation: CASSEATGGSQPQHF.